This T cell receptor (beta chain) appears in the sequencing data of a study of blood T cells in healthy people across ages. Study-wide context: Template switching retrieved approximately one barcoded beta molecule for each two T cells. Overall study findings and caveats: Among T cells, TCR beta diversity per million cells dropped roughly linearly as age rose.

A second roughly 7 to 12 cycle PCR used barcoded and J-beta primers. TCRdb re-called the 5' RACE reads through MiXCR, storing one row per CDR3 protein. The data show roughly 500,000 distinct CDR3 sequences, with less than 25% seen just once and less than 9% held by the top ten. On this clonotype: Its target is not known.

The study drew donors from healthy Caucasian individuals in Russia aged roughly 6 to 95. This sample also appeared in a second study, on T cells of mothers and their children. Per that study: Samples were provided by three healthy Caucasian mothers and their six children.

Specimen: blood. The clonotype originates from a boy aged 5-17 years in good health.

DNA of the CDR3: TGTGCCAGCAGTGTGCCCCTCGCGGGGGAGCCGGAGACCCAGTACTTC. This translates into CASSVPLAGEPETQYF. This chain links TRBV12-3 or TRBV12-4 with TRBJ2-5, with 7 bases lining up with TRBD2. Trimming took 5 bases from V and 5 from J; bases not matched to a gene: 14. The CDR3 consists of 16 residues.